This TCR beta chain is from a study of cytomegalovirus exposure and HLA in healthy donors listed by TCRdb under 2017. As for the study more broadly: In an earlier analysis of 450 to 750 of the donors, around 300 Gb of sequence data and about 110 million unique TCR beta sequences from about 180 million T cells were reported. An early release that covered some 630 HLA-typed donors contained about 300 gigabases of sequencing data and tens of millions of unique TCR sequences. The genetic ancestry cluster associated with self-reported Caucasian donors included over 65% of the approximately 400 genotyped donors. The study was designed to test whether signatures of past pathogen exposure could be identified by cataloging public T cell receptors. Using immunosequencing, the study profiled T cell repertoires from about 610 subjects and related those repertoires to cytomegalovirus serostatus. A separate validation cohort of roughly 130 different subjects was used in addition to the 666-subject first cohort. To predict cytomegalovirus infection status, the study combined high-throughput TCR immunosequencing, statistical association of individual TCRs with disease status, and machine learning. In a later analysis, previously published TCR beta repertoires from about 670 donors were re-analyzed and high-resolution HLA genotyping was added so that TCR occurrence patterns could be studied. Rather than using new phenotypic data, the later analysis identified candidate immune exposures from TCR beta sequences and from how often those sequences occurred across donors. To decide whether each TCR beta V gene segment behaved as functional or pseudogenic, an earlier analysis of 587 of the donors relied on high-throughput TCR beta sequencing. Donor age, sex, ethnicity and CMV serostatus were compiled alongside the repertoire data. In a later genetic analysis, genome-wide SNP genotypes for about 55% of the roughly 670 donors were used, and that subset was treated as a discovery cohort. All discovery cohort repertoires had been generated using a single sequencing platform. HLA typing covered class I and class II loci at four-digit resolution. Typing coverage varied by locus: roughly 629-640 donors for A, B, C, DRB1 and DQB1; about 520 for DQA1; around 610 for DPA1; approximately 450 for DPB1. About five DR-DQ haplotypes were handled as single units for association and clustering, since linkage in the cohort was strong. On average, roughly 250,000 unique TCR beta nucleotide sequences were sequenced per donor among fewer than 500 genotyped donors of the cohort, with about 19% of those sequences being non-productive.

The library was generated by the immunoSEQ multiplex PCR assay. For the multiplex PCR, a mixture combining 60 forward primers for TCR Vbeta segments and 13 reverse primers for TCR Jbeta segments was used. Amplification of the CDR3 region of rearranged TCR beta genes was performed with a multiplex PCR assay on genomic DNA. Amplified TCR beta libraries were sequenced as 87-base-pair reads on the Illumina HiSeq System. The original methods were these. In a later analysis, tens of millions of unique TCR beta chains were counted across the approximately 670 repertoires, and about 10 million of these chains were shared by at least two donors. Raw reads were error-corrected and collapsed into unique sequences with a nearest-neighbor algorithm that merged closely related sequences to remove PCR and sequencing errors. V, D and J gene segments were assigned by aligning CDR3 sequences to IMGT reference sequences. For a sequence to be retained, at least a six-nucleotide match to both a V gene segment and a J gene segment was required. Rearrangements were called productive when the CDR3 lacked stop codons and stayed in frame with V and J; all others were non-productive. CDR3 was defined by IMGT convention, running from the second conserved V-encoded cysteine to the conserved J-encoded phenylalanine. In an earlier analysis of some 550 of the donors, sequences lacking an unambiguous match to a single V gene segment were excluded. In an earlier analysis of 500 to 750 of the donors, V segments were called functional above 56.7% productive rearrangements and were called segregating when the between-donor standard deviation exceeded 5%. To diagnose cytomegalovirus status from the catalog of TCR beta chain sequences, a statistical classification framework was built. In a later analysis, V and J genes were assigned by comparing TCR nucleotide sequences against IMGT/GENE-DB human TR gene sequences. Using the TCRdist pipeline, a later analysis assigned CDR3 sequences along with most-parsimonious VDJ recombination scenarios. In a later analysis, each TCR beta chain was defined by its CDR3 amino acid sequence together with its V-gene family, and reads lacking a unique V-gene family were excluded. As a way to deal with suspected cross-contamination and a sequencing artifact, a later analysis dropped approximately 590 nucleotide sequences that were highly shared and had low generation probability. In a later analysis, a clonal expansion index for each public chain was calculated from normalized within-repertoire ranks of inferred template counts. In a later analysis, generation probabilities were computed using a VDJ recombination model fitted to out-of-frame rearrangements, and the results were checked against IGoR. In a later analysis, hypergeometric tests were used to score TCR-TCR, TCR-HLA and TCR-CMV co-occurrence, with a repertoire-size bias correction applied to TCR pairs. A later analysis estimated false discovery rates by permuting HLA or CMV assignments 20 times. In a later analysis, co-occurring TCRs were grouped using DBSCAN, and TCRdist sequence similarity was added for clustering within HLA-allele-positive subsets. Co-occurrence clustering excluded repertoires with fewer than 30,000 or more than 120,000 public chains, plus five with anomalous nucleotide sharing. What TCRdb holds here is the immuneACCESS table cut down to in-frame rearrangements. Part of the clones is not present; checked against another copy, under half of the missing clones reflect an unresolved V gene, and the others are unexplained. The V and J calls and clone size were taken over from that table, and D and trimming were inferred from the DNA. The sample profile shows 190,000 or so clones; less than 90% of them were found once. The top ten constitute more than 1.5% of the sample.

V and J are trimmed by 1 base and 6 bases, and the gene matches miss 6 bases of the junction. CDR1 LGHNA and CDR2 YSLEER were looked up in the germline V gene. Its CDR3 holds 15 amino acids, cysteine through phenylalanine. The sequence is cut down to CDR3 DNA, 45 bases in frame from base 1. Beyond this particular receptor, the publication reports: A later genetic analysis reported fewer N-insertions in productive TCRs among donors in an Asian-associated ancestry cluster than the roughly 720-donor mean. Only TCR beta chains were sequenced in this cohort, and the absence of alpha or paired-chain data limited detectable features. The authors suggested that the approach could potentially be extended to other disease states and immunological phenotypes. According to a later analysis, TCR association rates differed among HLA loci, with DRB1 alleles showing the most associated TCRs and HLA-C alleles showing the fewest. While some public TCRs were present in many individuals, most TCR sequences turned up only very rarely across donors. An association between a missense DCLRE1C variant and V-gene and J-gene trimming of TCR beta chains was found in a later genetic analysis and replicated in an independent cohort. The sequencing pipeline was judged likely to have produced a cluster of highly shared sequence variants as a technical artifact. Correlated functional status among segregating V segments might reflect linkage disequilibrium, but an unknown experimental factor could not be ruled out. A few of the identified cytomegalovirus-associated TCR beta chains were confirmed in vitro to be specific for cytomegalovirus antigens. Because some donors lacked HLA typing at each locus, the association tests relied only on the typed subset. Over 15 rarely observed V segments, including chromosome 9 orphons, were excluded from the earlier analysis of about 500 of the donors because counts were too low. According to a later analysis, parvovirus B19, influenza, CMV and Epstein-Barr virus appeared linked to several top co-occurrence clusters. The study listed around 160 TCR beta chains as associated with cytomegalovirus. CMV serostatus was the only immune exposure information available for the cohort. Sequencing depth was assumed to be roughly uniform across donors in the presence/absence analyses, though that assumption may not hold. A later analysis found that HLA-associated TCR beta chains were more clonally expanded and had lower generation probabilities than equally common non-associated chains. Specific HLA alleles were associated with more than 15,000 TCR beta sequences at a false discovery rate of 0.05 in a later analysis. The 87-base-pair reads could not distinguish some IMGT-functional V segments, including TRBV6-2 and TRBV6-3, so those segments were excluded. The classifier was reported to diagnose cytomegalovirus status with high specificity and sensitivity in both the original cohort and the validation cohort. Broadly in line with IMGT annotations, most TCR beta V segments showed up in productive rearrangements about 87% or about 30% of the time in an earlier analysis of around 600 of the donors. A further reported finding was that TCR beta sequences accurately predicted the HLA-A and HLA-B alleles for most subjects in the first cohort. Strong co-occurrence of HLA alleles, especially DR and DQ, made assigning TCR associations to individual alleles difficult. In a later analysis, most CMV-associated TCR beta chains were found to appear HLA-restricted, with HLA associations seemingly driven largely by CMV exposure.

The cohort consisted of hundreds of healthy bone marrow donors. At the time of sampling, all cohort members were nominally healthy, though unrecorded immune exposures were likely present. The donor tested CMV seronegative and was one of the 352 seronegative cohort members. A peripheral blood sample was collected from each donor, and TCR beta sequencing was performed on peripheral blood mononuclear cells. The Qiagen DNeasy Blood Extraction Kit was used to extract genomic DNA from the blood cell samples. Worth noting for this clone: No antigen is known for it. No much larger clone exists at a distance of one base, and base qualities are not known.

Material: PBMCs. The chain couples TRBV4-3 to TRBJ1-5, with TRBD1 identical over 7 junction bases. The origin of this receptor is a man in his fifties or sixties in good health and CMV-seronegative. In nucleotides, the sequence is TGCGCCAGCAGCCAAGTACAGGGGCGTCGTCAGCCCCAGCATTTT. Translated, this is CASSQVQGRRQPQHF.